These 17 T cell receptor beta chains were sequenced from one sample in a study of blood T cells in healthy people across ages. Combining a sample-barcoded 5' primer with a J-beta primer mix, a second PCR ran for 7 to 11 cycles. A single record per CDR3 protein comes from TCRdb applying MiXCR to the 5' RACE reads. The sample lists roughly 900,000 distinct CDR3 sequences, under 30% occurring once. Sequencing was carried out using blood. All receptors come from an elderly woman in good health.

The V gene is TRBV4-2, the J gene TRBJ2-7; 9 positions match TRBD2. This CDR3 comprises 15 residues. Germline V gives CDR1 LGHNA, CDR2 YNFKEQ. V dropped 4 bases and J dropped 4; count of bases not matched to a gene: 8. The CDR3 sequence: CASSPGASGTYEQYF. DNA of the CDR3: TGTGCCAGCAGCCCCGGCGCTAGCGGGACGTACGAGCAGTACTTC.

This clonotype was picked up many times. The rearrangement uses TRBV7-8 and TRBJ2-1; TRBD1 might be the D (5 bases). V lost 3 bases, J lost 8 bases, and 8 bases lay in between. CDR3 length: 12 amino acids. Germline values: CDR1 SGHVS, CDR2 FQNEAQ. The CDR3 sequence is CASSFVGDEQFF. CDR3 DNA: TGTGCCAGCAGCTTCGTAGGGGATGAGCAGTTCTTC.

A few counts support this clonotype. The rearrangement joins TRBV25-1 to TRBJ2-1; a possible D gene is TRBD2 (5 bases). With the DNA end fitting TRBJ2-7 better, the J assignment may be wrong. Germline CDR1 reads MGHDK; CDR2 reads SYGVNS. There are 16 residues in the CDR3. The CDR3 spells CASRRDYDTSQNEQYF. In DNA, the CDR3 is TGTGCCAGCAGGCGCGACTACGACACAAGTCAGAATGAGCAGTACTTC.

Points on this clonotype: At one end the junction does not follow the germline gene, possibly because of a read error. The CDR3 protein is CATSDTGRYNEQYF. In nucleotides, the CDR3 is TGTGCCACCTCAGACACAGGTCGATACAATGAGCAGTACTTC. The chain employs TRBV18 and TRBJ2-7; maybe TRBD1 (5 bases). The CDR3 extends over 14 amino acids. The germline V gene encodes CDR1 KGHSH and CDR2 LQKENI.

This chain links TRBV18 with TRBJ2-5, with 7 bases lining up with TRBD2. J lost 0 bases, V lost 1 base, and 11 bases had no gene match. The CDR3 sequence is 18 residues long. Germline assignment: CDR1 KGHSH and CDR2 LQKENI. The CDR3 loop reads CASSPLRGAAGNQETQYF. The CDR3 region has the DNA TGTGCCAGCTCACCACTGCGAGGGGCAGCGGGGAACCAAGAGACCCAGTACTTC.

The table lists this clonotype with many counts. V is TRBV6-6 and J is TRBJ2-6; 7 nucleotides line up with TRBD1. V trimming: 7 bases; J trimming: 2 bases; junction bases outside the gene matches: 5. Per germline, CDR1 MNHNY and CDR2 SVGAGI (reference sequence). This CDR3 contains 15 residues. This CDR3 is CASIRTGAGANVLTF. The CDR3 bases are TGTGCCAGCATCCGAACAGGGGCTGGGGCCAACGTCCTGACTTTC.

This chain joins TRBV20-1 and TRBJ2-5, with 7 bases fitting TRBD2. The CDR3 consists of 17 residues. Germline V gene lookup returns CDR1 DFQATT and CDR2 SNEGSKA (reference sequence). V was pared by 0 bases and J by 3 bases, with 13 bases of the junction left unmatched. The CDR3 nucleotides are TGCAGTGCTAGAGATGATGGGGCGGGGGTCATAAAAGAGACCCAGTACTTC. Translated: CSARDDGAGVIKETQYF.

This chain links TRBV9 with TRBJ2-5; TRBD2 might be the D (5 bases). The length of the CDR3 is 15 residues. Between the trimmed V and J ends, which lost 4 bases and 2 bases, there was a span of 15 bases. Germline V gene sequence: CDR1 SGDLS, CDR2 YYNGEE. This CDR3 is CASSPNIEGQETQYF. The DNA of the CDR3 is TGTGCCAGCAGCCCGAACATTGAGGGTCAAGAGACCCAGTACTTC. Looking up the rest from reference TRBV9 and TRBJ2-5 gives the full variable domain: DSGVTQTPKHLITATGQRVTLRCSPRSGDLSVYWYQQSLDQGLQFLIQYYNGEERAKGNILERFSAQQFPDLHSELNLSSLELGDSALYFCASSPNIEGQETQYFGPGTRLLVL.

This clonotype was detected a few times. The V and J genes are TRBV6-5 and TRBJ2-7; no firm D call. V was cut by 10 bases and J by 2 bases, with 18 bases left in between. In germline, CDR1 is MNHEY, CDR2 SVGAGI. The CDR3 contains 14 residues. The CDR3: CATLDMDVTYEQYF. The CDR3 coding sequence is TGTGCCACCCTGGATATGGACGTTACCTACGAGCAGTACTTC.

Many counts were recorded for this clonotype. The V gene is TRBV12-3 or TRBV12-4, the J gene TRBJ2-7; 9 bases are shared with TRBD1. The CDR3 has 13 amino acids. The J segment lost 3 bases and the V segment lost 9 bases, leaving 6 bases of the junction unmatched. The CDR3 DNA reads TGTGCCAGTTTGGACAGGGGAGACTACGAGCAGTACTTC. Translating it yields CASLDRGDYEQYF.

This clonotype was detected ten times or more. This chain links TRBV7-2 with TRBJ2-3, with 14 bases aligning to TRBD2. The trim removed 7 bases at V and 4 bases at J, leaving 1 base unmatched. CDR3 length: 14 residues. CDR1 SGHTA and CDR2 FQGNSA come from the germline V gene. The CDR3: CASKTSGGADTQYF. The CDR3, as DNA: TGTGCCAGCAAGACTAGCGGGGGGGCAGATACGCAGTATTTT.

This chain uses TRBV7-6 with TRBJ2-3; D call uncertain. Trimming shortened V by 8 bases and J by 1 base, and 13 bases separated the two germline ends. This CDR3 spans 14 amino acids. Germline CDR1 and CDR2: SGHVS and FNYEAQ. The CDR3 sequence is CASQPLAGTDTQYF. CDR3 DNA: TGTGCCAGCCAGCCCTTGGCAGGCACAGATACGCAGTATTTT. The full variable domain, its missing parts supplied by reference TRBV7-6 and TRBJ2-3, is GAGVSQSPRYKVTKRGQDVALRCDPISGHVSLYWYRQALGQGPEFLTYFNYEAQQDKSGLPNDRFSAERPEGSISTLTIQRTEQRDSAMYRCASQPLAGTDTQYFGPGTRLTVL.

V gene TRBV7-9 combines with J gene TRBJ1-1; a weak D match, TRBD1 (6 bases). This CDR3 comprises 15 residues. Germline V gene data show CDR1 as SEHNR and CDR2 as FQNEAQ (reference sequence). Trimming stripped 6 bases from V and 3 bases from J, with 17 bases between. CDR3 coding DNA: TGTGCCAGCAGTTCATGGGGTCAGGGGCACACTGAAGCTTTCTTT. Amino acids: CASSSWGQGHTEAFF.

The chain is built from TRBV7-9 and TRBJ2-5; D call uncertain. The DNA end is a closer match to TRBJ2-4, so the J assignment may be wrong. The CDR3 is 16 amino acids. Germline V gene data show CDR1 as SEHNR and CDR2 as FQNEAQ (reference sequence). The CDR3 region is CASSLAGCGPRDIQYF. CDR3 DNA: TGTGCCAGCAGCTTAGCTGGATGTGGTCCTCGGGACATTCAGTACTTC.

The chain joins TRBV12-3 or TRBV12-4 to TRBJ1-2; 8 bases line up with TRBD1. The CDR3 runs 15 residues. Losses at the gene ends were 5 bases for V and 10 bases for J; bases not matched to a gene: 15. Here the CDR3 DNA reads TGTGCCAGCAGTCTATCCGGACAGGGTGGTAATGACTACACCTTC. Protein product: CASSLSGQGGNDYTF.

This clonotype was observed at least ten times. The genes are TRBV4-3 and TRBJ1-6; D is perhaps TRBD1 (6 bases). CDR1 is LGHNA and CDR2 is YSLEER in the germline V gene. The CDR3 loop spans 15 amino acids. Trimming took off 0 bases at V and 10 bases at J, with 13 bases between the two ends. The CDR3 DNA reads as TGCGCCAGCAGCCAAGAGTGGGGGGGGCGATCACCCCTCCACTTT. Amino acid sequence: CASSQEWGGRSPLHF.

This sequence joins TRBV30 and TRBJ1-2; 8 bases map to TRBD1. Trimming took 2 bases from V and 4 from J; bases not matched to a gene: 9. CDR1 GTSNPN and CDR2 SVGIG come from the germline V gene (reference sequence). The CDR3 has 15 amino acids. CDR3 nucleotides: TGTGCCTGGAGTAGGGGGACAGGACGGATCTATGGCTACACCTTC. This encodes CAWSRGTGRIYGYTF.